Included here is one TCR beta chain sequence, with context. The antigen is undetermined. The sample is drawn from a study of PD-1 blockade in mismatch repair-deficient tumors. General observations from the study: After pembrolizumab, tumor-resident clones rose rapidly, then generally contracted before radiologic responses.

The CDR3 runs to 17 residues. The germline gives CDR1 MDHEN, CDR2 SYDVKM. V shed 4 bases and J 5 bases; nucleotides not matched to a gene: 12. All patients were mismatch repair deficient, assessed by either PCR or immunohistochemistry. Here immunoSEQ multiplex PCR was the method, and the copy in TCRdb shows in-frame clones only, minus some. The data show some 66,000 clones, about nine tenths seen once. The sample was peripheral blood, taken 52 weeks after starting pembrolizumab. The chain employs TRBV28 and TRBJ2-1, with 9 positions matching TRBD1. This receptor was identified in an adult with mismatch repair-deficient cancer. The CDR3 region is CASSSNTGTGLNNEQFF. CDR3 coding DNA: TGTGCCAGCAGTTCCAACACCGGGACAGGGCTTAACAATGAGCAGTTCTTC.